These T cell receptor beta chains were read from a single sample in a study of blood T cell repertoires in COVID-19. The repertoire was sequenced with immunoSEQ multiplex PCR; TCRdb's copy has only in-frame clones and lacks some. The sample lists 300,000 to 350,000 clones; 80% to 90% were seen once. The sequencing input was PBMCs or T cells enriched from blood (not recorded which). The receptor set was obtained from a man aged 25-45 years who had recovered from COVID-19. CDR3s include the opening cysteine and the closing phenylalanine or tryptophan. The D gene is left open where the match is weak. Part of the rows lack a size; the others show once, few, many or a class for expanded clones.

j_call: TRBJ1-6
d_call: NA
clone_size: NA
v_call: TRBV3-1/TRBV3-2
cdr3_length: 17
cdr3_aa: CASSQPQGKGSNSPLHF
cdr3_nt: TGTGCCAGCAGCCAACCACAGGGAAAGGGTAGTAATTCACCCCTCCACTTT

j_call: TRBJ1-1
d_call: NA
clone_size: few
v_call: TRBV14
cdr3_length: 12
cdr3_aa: CASSHYGGEAFF
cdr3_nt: TGTGCCAGCAGCCACTATGGGGGGGAGGCTTTCTTT

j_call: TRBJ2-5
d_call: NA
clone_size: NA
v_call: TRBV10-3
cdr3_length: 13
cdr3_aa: CAISVNREETQYF
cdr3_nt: TGTGCCATCAGTGTTAACAGGGAAGAGACCCAGTACTTC

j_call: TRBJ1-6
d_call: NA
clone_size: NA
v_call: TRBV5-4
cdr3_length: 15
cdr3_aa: CASSSRGGGNSPLHF
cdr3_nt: TGTGCCAGCAGCTCGAGAGGGGGGGGTAATTCACCCCTCCACTTT

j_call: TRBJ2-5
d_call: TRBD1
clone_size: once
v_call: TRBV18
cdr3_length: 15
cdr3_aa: CASSRSTGMQETQYF
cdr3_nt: TGTGCCAGCTCACGGTCGACAGGGATGCAAGAGACCCAGTACTTC

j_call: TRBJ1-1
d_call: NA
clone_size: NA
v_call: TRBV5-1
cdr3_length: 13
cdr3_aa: CASSAPGHFEAFF
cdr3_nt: TGCGCCAGCAGCGCCCCGGGACACTTTGAAGCTTTCTTT

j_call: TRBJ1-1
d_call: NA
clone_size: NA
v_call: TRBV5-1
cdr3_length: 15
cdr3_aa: CASSPQQGGFAEAFF
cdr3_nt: TGCGCCAGCAGTCCTCAACAGGGTGGTTTTGCTGAAGCTTTCTTT

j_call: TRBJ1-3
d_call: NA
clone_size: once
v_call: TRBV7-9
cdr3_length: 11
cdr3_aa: CASRRTDTIYF
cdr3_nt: TGTGCCAGCAGGCGAACCGACACCATATATTTT

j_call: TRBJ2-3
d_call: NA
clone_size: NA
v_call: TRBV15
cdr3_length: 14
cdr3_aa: CATSRGSSTDTQYF
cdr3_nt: TGTGCCACCAGCCGCGGATCAAGCACAGATACGCAGTATTTT

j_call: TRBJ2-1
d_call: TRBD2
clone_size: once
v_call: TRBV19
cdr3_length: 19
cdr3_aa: CASKRTVPSGGASYNEQFF
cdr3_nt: TGTGCCAGTAAACGGACAGTTCCTAGCGGGGGGGCCTCCTACAATGAGCAGTTCTTC

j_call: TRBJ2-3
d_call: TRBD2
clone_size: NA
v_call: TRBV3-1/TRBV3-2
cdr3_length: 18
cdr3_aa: CASSQEVYGGGETDTQYF
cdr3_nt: TGTGCCAGCAGCCAAGAGGTCTACGGCGGGGGGGAAACAGATACGCAGTATTTT

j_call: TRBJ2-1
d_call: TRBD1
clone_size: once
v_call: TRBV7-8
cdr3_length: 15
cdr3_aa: CASSYDRGPSNEQFF
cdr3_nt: TGTGCCAGCAGCTACGACAGGGGGCCAAGCAATGAGCAGTTCTTC

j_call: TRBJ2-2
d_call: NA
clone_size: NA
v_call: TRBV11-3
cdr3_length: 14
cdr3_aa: CASSLRGNTGELFF
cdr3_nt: TGTGCCAGCAGCCTACGGGGTAACACCGGGGAGCTGTTTTTT

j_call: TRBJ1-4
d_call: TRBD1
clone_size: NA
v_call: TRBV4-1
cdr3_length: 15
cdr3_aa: CASSQAGTGEEKLFF
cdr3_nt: TGCGCCAGCAGCCAAGCCGGGACAGGGGAAGAAAAACTGTTTTTT

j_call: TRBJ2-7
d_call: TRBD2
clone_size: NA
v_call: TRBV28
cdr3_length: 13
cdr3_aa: CASGGGVPYEQYF
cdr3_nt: TGTGCCAGCGGGGGAGGGGTCCCCTACGAGCAGTACTTC

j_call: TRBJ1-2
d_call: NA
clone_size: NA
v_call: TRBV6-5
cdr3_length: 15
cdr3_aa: CASSYSLYTNYGYTF
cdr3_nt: TGTGCCAGCAGTTATTCCCTGTATACTAACTATGGCTACACCTTC

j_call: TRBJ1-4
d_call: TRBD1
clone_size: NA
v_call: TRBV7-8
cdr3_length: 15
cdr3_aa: CASSPETGINEKLFF
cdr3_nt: TGTGCCAGCAGCCCAGAGACAGGGATTAATGAAAAACTGTTTTTT

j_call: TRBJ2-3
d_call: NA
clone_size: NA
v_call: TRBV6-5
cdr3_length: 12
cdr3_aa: CASSYRGDTQYF
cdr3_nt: TGTGCCAGCAGTTACCGGGGGGATACGCAGTATTTT

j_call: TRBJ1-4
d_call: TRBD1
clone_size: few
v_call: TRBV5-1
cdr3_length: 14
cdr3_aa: CASSVRDRGEKLFF
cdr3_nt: TGCGCCAGCAGCGTTAGGGACAGGGGTGAAAAACTGTTTTTT

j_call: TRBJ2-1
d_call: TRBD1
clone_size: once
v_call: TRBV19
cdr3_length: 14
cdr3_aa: CASSMRDRDNEQFF
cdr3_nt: TGTGCCAGTAGTATGAGGGACAGGGACAATGAGCAGTTCTTC

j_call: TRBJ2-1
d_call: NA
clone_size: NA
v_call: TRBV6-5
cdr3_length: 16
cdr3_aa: CASSYSYISGWNEQFF
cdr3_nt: TGTGCCAGCAGTTACTCGTATATATCAGGGTGGAATGAGCAGTTCTTC

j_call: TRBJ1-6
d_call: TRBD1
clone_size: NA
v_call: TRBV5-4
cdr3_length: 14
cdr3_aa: CASSFGTGYSPLHF
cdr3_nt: TGTGCCAGCAGCTTTGGGACAGGGTATTCACCCCTCCACTTT

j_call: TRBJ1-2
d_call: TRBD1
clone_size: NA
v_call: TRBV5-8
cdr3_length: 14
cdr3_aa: CASRNRQGAGGYTF
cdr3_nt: TGTGCCAGCAGGAACCGACAGGGGGCTGGGGGCTACACCTTC

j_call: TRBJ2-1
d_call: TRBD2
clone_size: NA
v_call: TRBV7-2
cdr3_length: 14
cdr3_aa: CASSPRGAYNEQFF
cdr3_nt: TGTGCCAGCAGCCCCCGGGGGGCCTACAATGAGCAGTTCTTC

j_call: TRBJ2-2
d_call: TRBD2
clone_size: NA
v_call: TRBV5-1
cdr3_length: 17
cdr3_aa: CASSSQAPSGGTGELFF
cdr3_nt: TGCGCCAGCAGCTCGCAGGCTCCTAGCGGGGGCACCGGGGAGCTGTTTTTT